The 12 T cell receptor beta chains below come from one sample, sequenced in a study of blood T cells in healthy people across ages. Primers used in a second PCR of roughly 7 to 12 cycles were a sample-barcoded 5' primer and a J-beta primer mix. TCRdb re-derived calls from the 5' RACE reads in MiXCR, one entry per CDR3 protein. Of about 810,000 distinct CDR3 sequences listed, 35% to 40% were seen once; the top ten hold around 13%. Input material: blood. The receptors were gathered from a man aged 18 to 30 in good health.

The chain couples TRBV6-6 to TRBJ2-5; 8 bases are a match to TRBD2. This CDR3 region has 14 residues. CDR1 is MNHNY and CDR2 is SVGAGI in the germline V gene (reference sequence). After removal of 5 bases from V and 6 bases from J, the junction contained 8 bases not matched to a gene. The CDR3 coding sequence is TGTGCCAGCAGTCCCGGAAGCGGGGGAAAGACCCAGTACTTC. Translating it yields CASSPGSGGKTQYF.

CDR3 coding DNA: TGTGCCAGCAGCCAAGATTCAGGACCCCTACTCGAGCAGTACTTC. It encodes CASSQDSGPLLEQYF. The V and J genes are TRBV3-1 and TRBJ2-5; D gene unclear. The DNA end is more similar to TRBJ2-7, so the J call may be wrong. The CDR3 loop spans 15 amino acids. Germline CDR1 reads LGHDT; CDR2 reads YNNKEL (reference sequence).

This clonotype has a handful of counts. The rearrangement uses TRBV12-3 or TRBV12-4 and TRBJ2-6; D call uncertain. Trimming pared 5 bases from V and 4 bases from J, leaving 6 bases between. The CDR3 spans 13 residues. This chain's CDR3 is CASSPTGANVLTF. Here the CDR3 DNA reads TGTGCCAGCAGTCCTACAGGGGCCAACGTCCTGACTTTC.

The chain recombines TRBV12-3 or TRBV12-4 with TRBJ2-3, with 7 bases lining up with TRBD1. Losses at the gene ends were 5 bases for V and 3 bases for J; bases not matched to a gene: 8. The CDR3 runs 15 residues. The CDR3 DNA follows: TGTGCCAGCAGTCCGTCGGACAGGTTTACAGATACGCAGTATTTT. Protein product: CASSPSDRFTDTQYF.

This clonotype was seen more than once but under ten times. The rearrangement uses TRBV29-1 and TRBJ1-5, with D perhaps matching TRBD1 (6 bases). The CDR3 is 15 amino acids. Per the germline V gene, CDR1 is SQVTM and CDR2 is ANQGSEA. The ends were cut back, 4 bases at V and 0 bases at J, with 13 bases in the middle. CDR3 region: CSVGVGADSNQPQHF. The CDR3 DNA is TGCAGCGTTGGGGTGGGGGCGGATAGCAATCAGCCCCAGCATTTT.

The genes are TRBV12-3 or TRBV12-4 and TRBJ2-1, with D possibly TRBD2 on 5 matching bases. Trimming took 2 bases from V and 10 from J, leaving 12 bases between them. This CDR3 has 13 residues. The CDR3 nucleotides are TGTGCCAGCAGTTTATCTGGGAGCTACGAGCAGTTCTTC. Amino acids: CASSLSGSYEQFF.

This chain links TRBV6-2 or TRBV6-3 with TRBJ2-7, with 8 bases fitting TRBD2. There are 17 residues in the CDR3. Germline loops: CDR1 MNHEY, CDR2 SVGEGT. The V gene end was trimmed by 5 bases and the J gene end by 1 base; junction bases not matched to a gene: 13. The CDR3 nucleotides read TGTGCCAGCAGTACCTACGGGGCGGGAGGTTATTCCTACGAGCAGTACTTC. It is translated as CASSTYGAGGYSYEQYF.

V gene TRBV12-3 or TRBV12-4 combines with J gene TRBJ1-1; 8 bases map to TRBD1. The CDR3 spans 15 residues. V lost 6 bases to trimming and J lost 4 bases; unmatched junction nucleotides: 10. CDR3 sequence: CASSPNGQGPTEAFF. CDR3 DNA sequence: TGTGCCAGCAGCCCTAACGGACAGGGCCCCACTGAAGCTTTCTTT.

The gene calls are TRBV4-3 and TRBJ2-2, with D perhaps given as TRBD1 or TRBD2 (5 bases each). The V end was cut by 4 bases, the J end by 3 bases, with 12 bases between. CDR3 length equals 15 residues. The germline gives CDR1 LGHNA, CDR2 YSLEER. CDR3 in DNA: TGCGCCAGCAGCCCCGGGACCGCTCACACCGGGGAGCTGTTTTTT. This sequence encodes CASSPGTAHTGELFF.

The CDR3 bases are TGCAGTGCTCTTGACAGCAATAATTCACCCCTCCACTTT. It codes for CSALDSNNSPLHF. The V call is TRBV20-1, the J call TRBJ1-6; a weak D match, TRBD1 (5 bases). Trimming cost V 5 bases and J 5 bases, with 10 bases left between them. CDR3 length: 13 amino acids. The germline gives CDR1 DFQATT, CDR2 SNEGSKA (reference sequence).

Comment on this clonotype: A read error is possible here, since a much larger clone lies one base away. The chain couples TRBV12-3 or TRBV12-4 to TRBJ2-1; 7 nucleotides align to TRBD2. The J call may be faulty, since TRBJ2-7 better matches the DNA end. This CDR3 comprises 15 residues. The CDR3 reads CASSPLGGGYNEQYF. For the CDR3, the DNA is TGTGCCAGCAGTCCGCTGGGCGGGGGATACAATGAGCAGTACTTC.

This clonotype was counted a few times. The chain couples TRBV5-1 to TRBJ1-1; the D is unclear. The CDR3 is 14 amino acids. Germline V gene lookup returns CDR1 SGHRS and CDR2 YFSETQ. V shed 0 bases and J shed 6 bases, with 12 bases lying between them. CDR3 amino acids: CASSLDGEGSEAFF. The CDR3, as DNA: TGCGCCAGCAGCTTGGACGGGGAAGGATCTGAAGCTTTCTTT.